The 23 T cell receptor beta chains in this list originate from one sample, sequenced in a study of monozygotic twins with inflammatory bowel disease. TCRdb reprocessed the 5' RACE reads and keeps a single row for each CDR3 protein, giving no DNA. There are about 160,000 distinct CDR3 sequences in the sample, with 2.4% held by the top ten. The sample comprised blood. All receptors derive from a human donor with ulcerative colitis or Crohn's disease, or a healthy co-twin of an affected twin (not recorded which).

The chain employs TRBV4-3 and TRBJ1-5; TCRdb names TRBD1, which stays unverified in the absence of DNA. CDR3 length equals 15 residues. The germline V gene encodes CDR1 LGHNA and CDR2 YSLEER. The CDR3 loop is CASSQDGQDNQPQHF.

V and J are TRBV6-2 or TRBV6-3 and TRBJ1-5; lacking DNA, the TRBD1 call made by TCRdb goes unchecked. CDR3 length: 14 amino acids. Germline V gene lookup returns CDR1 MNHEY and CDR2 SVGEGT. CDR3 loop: CASTHDKGWKPQHF.

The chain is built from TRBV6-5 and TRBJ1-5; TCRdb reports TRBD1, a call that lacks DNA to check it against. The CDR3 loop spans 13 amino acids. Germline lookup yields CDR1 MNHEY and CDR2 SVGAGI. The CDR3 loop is CASSRGSNQPQHF.

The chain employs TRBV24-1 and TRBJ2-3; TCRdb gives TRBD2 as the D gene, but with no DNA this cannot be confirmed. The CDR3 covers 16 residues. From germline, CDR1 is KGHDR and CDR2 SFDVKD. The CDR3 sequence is CATSDISGGFTDTQYF.

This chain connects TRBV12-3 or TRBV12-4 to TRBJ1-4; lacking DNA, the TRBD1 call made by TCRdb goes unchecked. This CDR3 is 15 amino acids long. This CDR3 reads CASSPAGASNEKLFF.

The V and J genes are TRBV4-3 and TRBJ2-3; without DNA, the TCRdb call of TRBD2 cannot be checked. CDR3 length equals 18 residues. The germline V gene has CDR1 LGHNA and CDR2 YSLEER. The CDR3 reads CASSQGGLAGGSTDTQYF.

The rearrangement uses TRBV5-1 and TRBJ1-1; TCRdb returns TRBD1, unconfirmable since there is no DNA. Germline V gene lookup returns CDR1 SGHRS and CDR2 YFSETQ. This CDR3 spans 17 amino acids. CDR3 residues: CASSILASVRVGVEAFF. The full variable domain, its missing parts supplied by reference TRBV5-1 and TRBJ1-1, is KAGVTQTPRYLIKTRGQQVTLSCSPISGHRSVSWYQQTPGQGLQFLFEYFSETQRNKGNFPGRFSGRQFSNSRSEMNVSTLELGDSALYLCASSILASVRVGVEAFFGQGTRLTVV.

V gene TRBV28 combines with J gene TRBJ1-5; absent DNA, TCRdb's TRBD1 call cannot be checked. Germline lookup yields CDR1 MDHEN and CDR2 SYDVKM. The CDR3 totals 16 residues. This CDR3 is CASSLGGTGGNQPQHF.

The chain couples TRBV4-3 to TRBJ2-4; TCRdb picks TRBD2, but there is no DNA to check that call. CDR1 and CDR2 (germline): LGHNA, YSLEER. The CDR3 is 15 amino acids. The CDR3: CASSQGSRGEDMQYF.

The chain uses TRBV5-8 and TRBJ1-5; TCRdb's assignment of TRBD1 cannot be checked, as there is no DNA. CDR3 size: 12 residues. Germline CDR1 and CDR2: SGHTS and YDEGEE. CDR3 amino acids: CASNDRGRPQHF. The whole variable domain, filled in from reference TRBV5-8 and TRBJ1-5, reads EAGVTQSPTHLIKTRGQQATLRCSPISGHTSVYWYQQALGLGLQFLLWYDEGEERNRGNFPPRFSGRQFPNYSSELNVNALELEDSALYLCASNDRGRPQHFGDGTRLSIL.

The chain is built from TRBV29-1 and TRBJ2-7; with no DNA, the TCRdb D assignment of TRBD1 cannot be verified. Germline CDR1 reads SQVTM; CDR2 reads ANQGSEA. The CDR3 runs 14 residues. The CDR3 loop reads CSFTGTGGPYEQYF.

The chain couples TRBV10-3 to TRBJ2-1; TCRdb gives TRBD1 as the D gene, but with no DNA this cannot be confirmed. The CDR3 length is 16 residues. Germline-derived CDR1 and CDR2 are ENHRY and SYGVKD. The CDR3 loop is CAISEGSTGGYNEQFF.

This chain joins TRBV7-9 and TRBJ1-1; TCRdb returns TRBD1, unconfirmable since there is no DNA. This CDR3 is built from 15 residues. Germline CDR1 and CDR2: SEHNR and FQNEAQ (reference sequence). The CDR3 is CASSPPVGENTEAFF.

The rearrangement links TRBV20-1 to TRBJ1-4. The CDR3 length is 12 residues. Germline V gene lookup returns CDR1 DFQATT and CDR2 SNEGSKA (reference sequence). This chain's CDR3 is CSARGLNEKLFF.

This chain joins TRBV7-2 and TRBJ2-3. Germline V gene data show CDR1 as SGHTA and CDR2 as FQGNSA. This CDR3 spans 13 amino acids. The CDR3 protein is CASSFAVSDTQYF.

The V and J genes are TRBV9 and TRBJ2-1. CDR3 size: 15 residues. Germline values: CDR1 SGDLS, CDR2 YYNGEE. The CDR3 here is CASSGSAGSYNEQFF.

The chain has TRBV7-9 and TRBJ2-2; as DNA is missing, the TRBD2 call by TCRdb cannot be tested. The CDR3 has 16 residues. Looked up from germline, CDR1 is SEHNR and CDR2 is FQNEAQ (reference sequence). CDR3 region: CASSLLAGVATGELFF.

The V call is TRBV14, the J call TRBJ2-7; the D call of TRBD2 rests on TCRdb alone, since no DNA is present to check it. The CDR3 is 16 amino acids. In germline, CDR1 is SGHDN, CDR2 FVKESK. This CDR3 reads CASSLLGQAPTYEQYF.

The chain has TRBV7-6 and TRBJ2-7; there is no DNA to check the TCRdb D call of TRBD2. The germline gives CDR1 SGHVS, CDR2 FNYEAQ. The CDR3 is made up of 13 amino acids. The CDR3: CASSLSRNGEQYF.

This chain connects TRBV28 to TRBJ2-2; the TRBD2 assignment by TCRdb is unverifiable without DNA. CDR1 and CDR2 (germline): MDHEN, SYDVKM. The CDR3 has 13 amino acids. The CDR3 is CARGRRSIGELFF.

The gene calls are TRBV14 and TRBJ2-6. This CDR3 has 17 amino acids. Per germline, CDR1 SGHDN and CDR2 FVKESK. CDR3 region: CASSQDWTTSGANVLTF.

This chain's CDR3 is CASSPDIVYGYTF. The chain uses TRBV18 and TRBJ1-2. The V gene's germline CDR1 is KGHSH and CDR2 LQKENI. This CDR3 has 13 residues.

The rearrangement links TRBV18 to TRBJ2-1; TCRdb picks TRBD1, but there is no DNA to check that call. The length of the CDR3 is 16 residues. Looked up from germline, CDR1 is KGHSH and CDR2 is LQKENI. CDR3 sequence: CASSPSQGLPYNEQFF.